The 27 T cell receptor beta chains presented below share a single source sample, sequenced in a study of blood T cell repertoires in COVID-19. The assay was immunoSEQ multiplex PCR, and TCRdb's table has in-frame clones only and misses some. The top ten hold about 8.2% of the sample, which has about 250,000 clones, roughly 85% seen once. The specimen was PBMCs or T cells enriched from blood (not recorded which). All receptors derive from a woman aged 45-65 years with acute COVID-19.

The chain links TRBV10-1 to TRBJ2-3; TRBD2 matches 9 bases. V dropped 8 bases and J dropped 2; count of bases not matched to a gene: 5. Germline lookup yields CDR1 WNHNN and CDR2 SYGVQD (reference sequence). The CDR3 loop spans 14 amino acids. The CDR3, as DNA: TGCGCCAGCTCTAGCGGGGCTCCCACAGATACGCAGTATTTT. This translates into CASSSGAPTDTQYF.

V usage is TRBV25-1 and J usage is TRBJ2-5; TRBD1 is a possible D gene (6 bases). Germline V lookup: CDR1 MGHDK, CDR2 SYGVNS. The V end was cut by 4 bases, the J end by 0 bases, with 15 bases between. The CDR3 has 16 amino acids. The chain's CDR3 is CASSVTGTIYQETQYF. The CDR3 bases are TGTGCCAGCAGTGTTACGGGGACAATATACCAAGAGACCCAGTACTTC.

This chain uses TRBV19 with TRBJ1-5; D is unresolved. Per the germline V gene, CDR1 is LNHDA and CDR2 is SQIVND (reference sequence). V lost 9 bases and J 4 bases, leaving 13 bases between the germline ends. There are 13 residues in the CDR3. The CDR3 DNA reads TGTGCCAGCGGACGGGAGGTAAATCAGCCCCAGCATTTT. Translation: CASGREVNQPQHF. The complete variable domain, with remaining parts taken from reference TRBV19 and TRBJ1-5, reads DGGITQSPKYLFRKEGQNVTLSCEQNLNHDAMYWYRQDPGQGLRLIYYSQIVNDFQKGDIAEGYSVSREKKESFPLTVTSAQKNPTAFYLCASGREVNQPQHFGDGTRLSIL.

The J gene is TRBJ2-1, the V gene TRBV7-2; D ambiguous. CDR3 length equals 15 residues. V shed 1 base and J shed 10 bases, with 17 bases lying between them. The V gene's germline CDR1 is SGHTA and CDR2 FQGNSA. The CDR3 loop reads CASSLEVASPKEQFF. CDR3 nucleotides: TGTGCCAGCAGCTTAGAAGTGGCTTCGCCCAAGGAGCAGTTCTTC.

CDR3 sequence: CASSLSLAGNRPQETQYF. In DNA form, the CDR3 reads TGTGCCAGCAGCTTATCTCTAGCGGGGAATCGGCCGCAAGAGACCCAGTACTTC. The chain couples TRBV13 to TRBJ2-5; 9 nucleotides agree with TRBD2. Trimming removed 2 bases from V and 2 bases from J; junction bases left unmatched: 12. Germline V gene sequence: CDR1 PRHDT, CDR2 FYEKMQ (reference sequence). The length of the CDR3 is 18 residues.

The rearrangement joins TRBV2 to TRBJ1-1, with 8 bases fitting TRBD1. There are 12 residues in the CDR3. Losses at the gene ends were 6 bases for V and 3 bases for J; bases not matched to a gene: 0. From germline, CDR1 is SNHLY and CDR2 FYNNEI. CDR3 sequence: CASRQGDTEAFF. DNA for the CDR3: TGTGCCAGCAGACAGGGGGACACTGAAGCTTTCTTT.

The rearrangement uses TRBV10-3 and TRBJ1-2; 7 bases align to TRBD1. There are 15 residues in the CDR3. The germline gives CDR1 ENHRY, CDR2 SYGVKD. V lost 0 bases to trimming and J lost 7 bases; unmatched junction nucleotides: 8. The CDR3 reads CAISESEGAIGGYTF. Here the CDR3 DNA reads TGTGCCATCAGTGAGTCTGAGGGGGCGATAGGTGGCTACACCTTC.

The chain uses TRBV19 and TRBJ1-2; TRBD1 matches at 8 bases. The CDR3 runs 13 residues. Germline CDR1 LNHDA, CDR2 SQIVND (reference sequence). The J segment lost 8 bases and the V segment lost 6 bases, leaving 8 bases of the junction unmatched. The CDR3 region is CASSPADRGGYTF. The CDR3 nucleotides read TGTGCCAGTAGCCCGGCCGACAGGGGAGGCTACACCTTC.

This clone was observed once. V gene TRBV6-6 combines with J gene TRBJ1-2; 7 nucleotides line up with TRBD1. V dropped 2 bases and J dropped 3; count of bases not matched to a gene: 3. Germline assignment: CDR1 MNHNY and CDR2 SVGAGI (reference sequence). There are 14 residues in the CDR3. The CDR3 protein is CASSYNRGDYGYTF. The CDR3 bases are TGTGCCAGCAGTTACAACAGGGGAGACTATGGCTACACCTTC.

With regard to this clone: Distinct nucleotide sequences in the sample also encode this CDR3. The chain carries TRBV7-8 and TRBJ1-1; D is ambiguous. CDR1 is SGHVS, CDR2 FQNEAQ, per germline. The CDR3 extends over 14 amino acids. V lost 1 base and J 1 base, leaving 7 bases between the germline ends. CDR3 coding DNA: TGTGCCAGCAGCTTAGTCACCGGGAACACTGAAGCTTTCTTT. Its protein product is CASSLVTGNTEAFF.

The chain carries TRBV7-2 and TRBJ1-2; D is ambiguous. CDR3 length equals 15 residues. Trimming cost V 1 base and J 2 bases, with 11 bases left between them. Germline values: CDR1 SGHTA, CDR2 FQGNSA. Here the CDR3 reads CASSLGPIQNYGYTF. CDR3 nucleotide sequence: TGTGCCAGCAGCTTAGGCCCCATACAGAACTATGGCTACACCTTC.

This chain joins TRBV5-4 and TRBJ1-1, with D tentatively TRBD1 (5 bases). The germline V gene has CDR1 SGHNT and CDR2 YYREEE (reference sequence). Trimming removed 0 bases at V and 2 bases at J, with 14 bases between. The CDR3 contains 16 residues. The CDR3 loop reads CASSLGIIQGNTEAFF. Written as DNA, the CDR3 is TGTGCCAGCAGCTTGGGAATTATCCAGGGCAACACTGAAGCTTTCTTT.

This clone was picked up one time. The V gene is TRBV27, the J gene TRBJ2-1; 7 nucleotides agree with TRBD2. Unmatched junction bases numbered 14, after V lost 8 bases and J lost 10 bases. CDR3 length: 14 amino acids. CDR1 MNHEY and CDR2 SMNVEV come from the germline V gene (reference sequence). CDR3 amino acids: CASHRGGREREQFF. CDR3 nucleotide sequence: TGTGCCAGCCATAGGGGAGGGCGGGAGAGGGAGCAGTTCTTC.

The rearrangement links TRBV7-9 to TRBJ1-1, with unresolved D. V shed 4 bases and J shed 8 bases, with 14 bases lying between them. In germline, CDR1 is SEHNR, CDR2 FQNEAQ (reference sequence). The CDR3 is 13 residues long. CDR3 nucleotides: TGTGCCAGCAGCTCCTACGGAGCGGGAGAAGCTTTCTTT. Its translation: CASSSYGAGEAFF. The variable domain in full, completed from reference TRBV7-9 and TRBJ1-1, reads DTGVSQNPRHKITKRGQNVTFRCDPISEHNRLYWYRQTLGQGPEFLTYFQNEAQLEKSRLLSDRFSAERPKGSFSTLEIQRTEQGDSAMYLCASSSYGAGEAFFGQGTRLTVV.

The CDR3 here is CASSESTSPVYEQYF. DNA of the CDR3: TGTGCCAGCAGTGAGTCGACTTCCCCTGTCTACGAGCAGTACTTC. The chain joins TRBV6-1 to TRBJ2-7, with D hard to call. The V gene's germline CDR1 is MNHNS and CDR2 SASEGT. V was cut by 3 bases and J by 3 bases, with 15 bases left in between. The CDR3 runs 15 residues.

This clone occurred once. This sequence joins TRBV27 and TRBJ2-1; 9 bases are shared with TRBD1. Germline V gene sequence: CDR1 MNHEY, CDR2 SMNVEV (reference sequence). The CDR3 is 16 amino acids. After removal of 8 bases from V and 9 bases from J, the junction contained 17 bases not matched to a gene. The CDR3 DNA reads TGTGCCAGCGGAACGTTACCGGGACAGGGACTGGCTGAGCAGTTCTTC. Translation: CASGTLPGQGLAEQFF.

V and J are TRBV6-2 or TRBV6-3 and TRBJ1-2; D is perhaps TRBD1 (6 bases). This CDR3 spans 13 amino acids. V lost 5 bases and J lost 8, with 15 bases in between. Germline V gives CDR1 MNHEY, CDR2 SVGEGT. The CDR3 DNA sequence: TGTGCCAGCAGTCTAACCCAGGGGTTCGGCTACACCTTC. Amino acid sequence: CASSLTQGFGYTF.

The chain carries TRBV2 and TRBJ1-1; possibly TRBD1 for D (5 bases). Per germline, CDR1 SNHLY and CDR2 FYNNEI. The CDR3 consists of 12 residues. V was cut by 7 bases and J by 8 bases, with 14 bases left in between. The CDR3 protein is CASTGGRREAFF. The CDR3 DNA reads as TGTGCCAGCACCGGGGGAAGGCGAGAAGCTTTCTTT.

The chain combines TRBV11-2 with TRBJ1-2; 11 bases map to TRBD1. V was pared by 5 bases and J by 6 bases, with 8 bases of the junction left unmatched. Germline V gene data show CDR1 as SGHAT and CDR2 as FQNNGV. This CDR3 has 15 amino acids. CDR3 DNA: TGTGCCAGCAGCGCAGGACAGGGGGCGCTAAATGGCTACACCTTC. This sequence encodes CASSAGQGALNGYTF.

This clone appeared many times. V is TRBV11-3 and J is TRBJ1-2; TRBD1 might be the D (6 bases). V lost 1 base and J lost 4, with 19 bases in between. CDR1 and CDR2 (germline): SGHNT, YENEEA. The CDR3 is 17 amino acids. CDR3 coding DNA: TGTGCCAGCAGCTTAGGTCACAGGGTAAGTCCCCTCTATGGCTACACCTTC. Protein: CASSLGHRVSPLYGYTF.

This clone was seen many times. The rearrangement joins TRBV9 to TRBJ1-1; D is perhaps TRBD1 (6 bases). The V gene lost 1 base and the J gene lost 6 bases, with 10 bases spanning the gap. This CDR3 has 13 amino acids. The germline CDR1 and CDR2 sequences are SGDLS and YYNGEE. The CDR3 DNA reads TGTGCCAGCAGCGTACAGGGGCAATCTGAAGCTTTCTTT. It is translated as CASSVQGQSEAFF.

The genes are TRBV3-1 (or the pseudogene TRBV3-2) and TRBJ1-6, with D possibly matching TRBD1 (5 bases). Germline V gene lookup returns CDR1 LGHDT and CDR2 YNNKEL (reference sequence). There are 15 residues in the CDR3. With 2 bases removed from V and 8 bases from J, the gap between germline ends came to 13 bases. The CDR3 DNA is TGTGCCAGCAGCCAACCCCAGGCAGGGCATTCACCCCTCCACTTT. Translated, it gives CASSQPQAGHSPLHF.

The chain is built from TRBV5-6 and TRBJ1-2, with D unresolved. There are 16 residues in the CDR3. Germline V gene sequence: CDR1 SGHDT, CDR2 YYEEEE. Trimming took 1 base from V and 6 from J, leaving 19 bases between them. The CDR3 nucleotides are TGTGCCAGCAGCTTGATCGGTGATGTCGCTCTAGATGGCTACACCTTC. Its translation is CASSLIGDVALDGYTF.

V gene TRBV3-1 (or the pseudogene TRBV3-2) combines with J gene TRBJ1-1; D might be TRBD1 (5 bases). The CDR3 runs 13 residues. V was pared by 0 bases and J by 12 bases, with 14 bases between. Germline assignment: CDR1 LGHDT and CDR2 YNNKEL (reference sequence). CDR3 coding DNA: TGTGCCAGCAGCCAAGAAGGGCAGGGTTGGTCTTTCTTT. Translating gives CASSQEGQGWSFF.

The chain employs TRBV29-1 and TRBJ1-1; D is possibly TRBD1 (5 bases). Germline lookup yields CDR1 SQVTM and CDR2 ANQGSEA. V dropped 7 bases and J dropped 8 bases, with 23 bases sitting between them. The CDR3 covers 14 residues. Written as DNA, the CDR3 is TGCAGCGCCATAGGGGCTCTAACCCTACAGGAAGCTTTCTTT. It specifies CSAIGALTLQEAFF.

V is TRBV4-1 and J is TRBJ1-5; 9 bases are a match to TRBD1. CDR3 size: 16 residues. Germline assignment: CDR1 MGHRA and CDR2 YSYEKL. The trim removed 3 bases at V and 2 bases at J, leaving 5 bases unmatched. The CDR3 sequence is CASSQPGQGGNQPQHF. DNA of the CDR3: TGCGCCAGCAGCCAGCCGGGACAGGGTGGCAATCAGCCCCAGCATTTT.

This clone was detected only once. The chain links TRBV9 to TRBJ1-6, with D tentatively TRBD1 (6 bases). This CDR3 is built from 17 residues. V dropped 4 bases and J dropped 2 bases, with 16 bases sitting between them. Germline lookup yields CDR1 SGDLS and CDR2 YYNGEE. CDR3 region: CASSPEGGGTYNSPLHF. The CDR3 coding sequence is TGTGCCAGCAGCCCCGAGGGGGGGGGAACCTATAATTCACCCCTCCACTTT. Full variable domain (remainder filled in from reference TRBV9 and TRBJ1-6): DSGVTQTPKHLITATGQRVTLRCSPRSGDLSVYWYQQSLDQGLQFLIQYYNGEERAKGNILERFSAQQFPDLHSELNLSSLELGDSALYFCASSPEGGGTYNSPLHFGNGTRLTVT.